The 15 T cell receptor beta chains in this list originate from one sample, sequenced in a study of beta chain features in type 1 diabetes. What was sequenced were expressed TCRB transcripts, since all of the isolated RNA had been reverse transcribed. Only in-frame clones appear in the TCRdb table, and some are missing; sequencing was by immunoSEQ multiplex PCR. The sample contains about 620,000 clones, roughly 15% of which appear only once. The specimen sequenced was naive CD4+ T cells from blood. The receptor source for this set is a man younger than 35 in good health.

This clone was picked up a small number of times. The chain recombines TRBV27 with TRBJ1-3; 8 nucleotides align to TRBD1. The CDR3 has 16 amino acids. Germline CDR1 is MNHEY and CDR2 is SMNVEV (reference sequence). The V and J ends lost 6 bases and 2 bases, in that order; junction bases with no gene match: 9. The DNA for the CDR3 is TGTGCCAGCAGAAAAGGACAGGGCTCAACTGGAAACACCATATATTTT. The encoded protein is CASRKGQGSTGNTIYF.

This clone has only a few counts. The chain couples TRBV28 to TRBJ2-5, with 8 bases matching TRBD1. Germline CDR1 is MDHEN and CDR2 is SYDVKM. The J segment lost 5 bases and the V segment lost 5 bases, leaving 10 bases of the junction unmatched. The CDR3 length is 15 residues. The CDR3 sequence: CASSETGGDWETQYF. CDR3 DNA sequence: TGTGCCAGCAGTGAAACAGGGGGTGATTGGGAGACCCAGTACTTC.

The V call is TRBV9, the J call TRBJ1-1; no clear D. The CDR3 is 13 residues long. V was shortened by 3 bases and J by 2 bases, with 8 bases between the two germline ends. CDR1 is SGDLS and CDR2 is YYNGEE in the germline V gene. The CDR3 loop is CASSADVNTEAFF. For the CDR3, the DNA is TGTGCCAGCAGCGCGGACGTCAACACTGAAGCTTTCTTT.

This clone was recorded a few times. Additional DNA sequences in this sample encode the identical CDR3. The chain links TRBV7-2 to TRBJ2-5; D unclear. The CDR3 consists of 11 residues. The germline V and J ends were trimmed by 5 bases and 2 bases, with 3 bases remaining between them. From germline, CDR1 is SGHTA and CDR2 FQGNSA. The CDR3 here is CASSVQETQYF. DNA of the CDR3: TGTGCCAGCAGCGTTCAAGAGACCCAGTACTTC.

The chain joins TRBV28 to TRBJ2-5, with 8 bases identical to TRBD2. Germline V lookup: CDR1 MDHEN, CDR2 SYDVKM. The CDR3 runs to 12 residues. Germline trimming cut 7 bases from V and 5 bases from J; bases unmatched to any gene: 3. DNA of the CDR3: TGTGCCAGCAACCGCGGGGGGGAGACCCAGTACTTC. This codes for CASNRGGETQYF.

The chain has TRBV28 and TRBJ1-2; D is ambiguous. CDR3 length equals 13 residues. Germline loops: CDR1 MDHEN, CDR2 SYDVKM. Trimming took 6 bases from V and 1 from J, leaving 9 bases between them. The CDR3 DNA sequence: TGTGCCAGCAGGAACACGGGTAACTATGGCTACACCTTC. Amino acid sequence: CASRNTGNYGYTF.

The chain uses TRBV7-2 and TRBJ2-1; D perhaps matches TRBD2 (5 bases). The CDR3 sequence is 14 residues long. CDR1 SGHTA and CDR2 FQGNSA come from the germline V gene. V was shortened by 5 bases and J by 1 base, with 9 bases between the two germline ends. In nucleotides, the CDR3 is TGTGCCAGCAGCCCGAGGGAGTCCTACAATGAGCAGTTCTTC. Encoded protein: CASSPRESYNEQFF.

The chain joins TRBV28 to TRBJ1-2; D unresolved. Germline V CDR1 and CDR2: MDHEN, SYDVKM. Trimming cost V 1 base and J 2 bases, with 5 bases left between them. This CDR3 contains 13 residues. The CDR3 nucleotides read TGTGCCAGCAGTTTATCCCAGAACTATGGCTACACCTTC. Translating gives CASSLSQNYGYTF.

The chain carries TRBV19 and TRBJ1-4; tentative D call: TRBD1 (6 bases). Trimming took off 4 bases at V and 3 bases at J, with 18 bases between the two ends. The V gene's germline CDR1 is LNHDA and CDR2 SQIVND (reference sequence). This CDR3 comprises 17 residues. For the CDR3, the DNA is TGTGCCAGTAGTAAGTGGGACATCCGAAGGTCTAATGAAAAACTGTTTTTT. Amino acid sequence: CASSKWDIRRSNEKLFF.

This clone occurred a few times. V and J are TRBV30 and TRBJ1-1, with D perhaps TRBD1 (5 bases). The germline V gene encodes CDR1 GTSNPN and CDR2 SVGIG (reference sequence). This CDR3 has 13 amino acids. V lost 1 base and J lost 3, with 9 bases in between. CDR3 sequence: CAWSGGGYTEAFF. The CDR3 DNA follows: TGTGCCTGGAGTGGTGGGGGGTACACTGAAGCTTTCTTT. Variable domain in full (rest from reference TRBV30 and TRBJ1-1): SQTIHQWPATLVQPVGSPLSLECTVEGTSNPNLYWYRQAAGRGLQLLFYSVGIGQISSEVPQNLSASRPQDRQFILSSKKLLLSDSGFYLCAWSGGGYTEAFFGQGTRLTVV.

V usage is TRBV28 and J usage is TRBJ2-4; tentatively, D is TRBD2 (7 bases). The germline gives CDR1 MDHEN, CDR2 SYDVKM. This CDR3 has 17 residues. The ends were cut back, 4 bases at V and 3 bases at J, with 19 bases in the middle. The CDR3, as DNA: TGTGCCAGCAGTTCCATCATTCGCGGGGGCGACAAAAACATTCAGTACTTC. Its translation: CASSSIIRGGDKNIQYF.

This clone has just one count. The chain links TRBV14 to TRBJ2-5; D is perhaps TRBD2 (5 bases). In germline, CDR1 is SGHDN, CDR2 FVKESK. The CDR3 sequence is 16 residues long. Trimming left V 5 bases short and J 3 bases short, with 19 bases between. DNA for the CDR3: TGTGCCAGCAGCTCAGGAGGTATCCTTCGTGAAGAGACCCAGTACTTC. As protein: CASSSGGILREETQYF.

This clone was counted only a few times. V is TRBV2 and J is TRBJ2-5; D gene unclear. The CDR3 contains 14 residues. Between the trimmed V and J ends, which lost 4 bases and 3 bases, there was a span of 12 bases. Germline CDR1 reads SNHLY; CDR2 reads FYNNEI. CDR3 amino acids: CASSVRFPEETQYF. In DNA, the CDR3 is TGTGCCAGCAGTGTGAGGTTCCCCGAAGAGACCCAGTACTTC.

The CDR3 DNA follows: TGCAGCGGCGCGACACTGAGCCGCGAGCAGTACTTC. This gives the protein CSGATLSREQYF. The chain couples TRBV29-1 to TRBJ2-7; D gene unclear. The CDR3 runs 12 residues. The germline gives CDR1 SQVTM, CDR2 ANQGSEA. Deletions cut 7 bases from V and 6 bases from J, with 16 bases between.

This clone was picked up a small number of times. J is TRBJ1-5 and V is TRBV7-9; no clear D. V lost 0 bases to trimming and J lost 1 base, with 16 bases between them. The CDR3 sequence is 18 residues long. The germline V gene encodes CDR1 SEHNR and CDR2 FQNEAQ (reference sequence). The CDR3 coding sequence is TGTGCCAGCAGCTTAGCGGGAAGGGCAGGTGAGAGCAATCAGCCCCAGCATTTT. It is translated as CASSLAGRAGESNQPQHF.